Many counts were recorded for the clone carrying this T cell receptor beta chain. This specimen belongs to a study of T cells in Graves' hyperthyroidism and ophthalmopathy. V lost 7 bases and J 2 bases, leaving 14 bases between the germline ends. The CDR3 contains 14 residues. Germline V gene lookup returns CDR1 LNHDA and CDR2 SQIVND (reference sequence). RNA transcripts provided the source from which TCR beta CDR3 regions were amplified. Carried out on the TCR CDR3, a first-round RT-PCR used the HTBI primer set. TCRdb analysed the multiplex PCR reads with MiXCR anew, one entry per CDR3 protein. This repertoire shows under 250,000 distinct CDR3 sequences, approximately 25% found once; its top ten account for 30% to 40%.

The rearrangement joins TRBV19 to TRBJ2-5; the D is unclear. Sequencing input: blood. The sequence came from a woman between 35 and 50 years old with Graves' ophthalmopathy. CDR3 bases: TGTGCCAGTAAGTGGGCGGTGCATCAAGAGACCCAGTACTTC. This gives the protein CASKWAVHQETQYF.